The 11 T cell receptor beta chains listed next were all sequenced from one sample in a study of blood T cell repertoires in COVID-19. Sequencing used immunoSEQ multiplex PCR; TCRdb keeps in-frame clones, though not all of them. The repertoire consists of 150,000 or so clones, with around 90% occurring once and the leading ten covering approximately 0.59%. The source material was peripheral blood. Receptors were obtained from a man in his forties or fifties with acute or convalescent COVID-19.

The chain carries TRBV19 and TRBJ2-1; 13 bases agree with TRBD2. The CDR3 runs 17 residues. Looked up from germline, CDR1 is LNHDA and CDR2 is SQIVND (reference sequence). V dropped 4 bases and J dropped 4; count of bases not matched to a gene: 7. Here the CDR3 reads CASSRLAGGGGYNEQFF. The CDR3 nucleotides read TGTGCCAGTAGTAGACTAGCGGGAGGCGGGGGTTACAATGAGCAGTTCTTC.

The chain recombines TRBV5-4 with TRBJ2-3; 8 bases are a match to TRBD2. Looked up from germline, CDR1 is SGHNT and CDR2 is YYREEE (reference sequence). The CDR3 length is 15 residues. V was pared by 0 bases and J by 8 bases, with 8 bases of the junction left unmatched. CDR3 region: CASSLASGGPGTQYF. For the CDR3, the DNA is TGTGCCAGCAGCTTGGCATCGGGAGGGCCAGGTACGCAGTATTTT.

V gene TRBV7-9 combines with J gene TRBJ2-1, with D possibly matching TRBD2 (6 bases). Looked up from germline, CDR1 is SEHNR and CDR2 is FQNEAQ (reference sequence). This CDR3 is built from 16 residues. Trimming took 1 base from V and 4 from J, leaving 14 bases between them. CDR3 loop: CASSLVRDSEYNEQFF. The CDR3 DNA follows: TGTGCCAGCAGCTTAGTGCGGGACTCCGAGTACAATGAGCAGTTCTTC.

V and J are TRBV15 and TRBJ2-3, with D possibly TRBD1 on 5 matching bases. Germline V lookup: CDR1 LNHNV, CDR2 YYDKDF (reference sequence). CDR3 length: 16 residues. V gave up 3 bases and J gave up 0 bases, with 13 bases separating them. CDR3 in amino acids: CATSSRQGRSTDTQYF. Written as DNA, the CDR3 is TGTGCCACCAGCAGCCGCCAGGGCCGGAGCACAGATACGCAGTATTTT.

CDR3 region: CASSDTKRNTEAFF. The CDR3 DNA reads TGTGCCAGCTCCGACACAAAAAGGAACACTGAAGCTTTCTTT. The V and J genes are TRBV18 and TRBJ1-1; the D is unclear. The V gene's germline CDR1 is KGHSH and CDR2 LQKENI. This CDR3 spans 14 amino acids. V was pared by 6 bases and J by 1 base, with 12 bases between.

CDR3 coding DNA: TGCGCCAGCAGCCAAAGAGAGGGCGACGAGCAGTACTTC. This gives the protein CASSQREGDEQYF. The chain combines TRBV4-1 with TRBJ2-7; D possibly corresponds to TRBD2 (5 bases). The CDR3 length is 13 residues. The germline V gene encodes CDR1 MGHRA and CDR2 YSYEKL. The germline V and J ends were trimmed by 2 bases and 5 bases, with 10 bases remaining between them.

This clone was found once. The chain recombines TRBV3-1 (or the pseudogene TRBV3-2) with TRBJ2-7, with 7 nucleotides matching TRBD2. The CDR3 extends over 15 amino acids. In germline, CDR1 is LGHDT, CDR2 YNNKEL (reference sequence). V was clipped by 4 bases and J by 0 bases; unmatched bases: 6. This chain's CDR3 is CASSPRLAASYEQYF. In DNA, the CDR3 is TGTGCCAGCAGCCCTCGACTAGCCGCCTCCTACGAGCAGTACTTC.

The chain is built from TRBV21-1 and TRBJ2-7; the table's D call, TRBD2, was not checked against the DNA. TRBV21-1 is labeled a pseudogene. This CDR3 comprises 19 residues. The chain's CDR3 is CASSSPGQGLAGNFDEQYV. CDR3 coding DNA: TGTGCCAGCAGCAGTCCGGGACAGGGACTAGCGGGTAACTTTGATGAGCAGTACGTC.

CDR3 nucleotide sequence: TGTGCCAGTAGTAGTCTCCCCTACAATGAGCAGTTCTTC. It encodes CASSSLPYNEQFF. This rearrangement joins TRBV19 to TRBJ2-1; D is undetermined. V lost 4 bases to trimming and J lost 2 bases, with 6 bases between them. Germline CDR1 LNHDA, CDR2 SQIVND (reference sequence). This CDR3 is 13 amino acids long. The full variable domain, its missing parts supplied by reference TRBV19 and TRBJ2-1, is DGGITQSPKYLFRKEGQNVTLSCEQNLNHDAMYWYRQDPGQGLRLIYYSQIVNDFQKGDIAEGYSVSREKKESFPLTVTSAQKNPTAFYLCASSSLPYNEQFFGPGTRLTVL.

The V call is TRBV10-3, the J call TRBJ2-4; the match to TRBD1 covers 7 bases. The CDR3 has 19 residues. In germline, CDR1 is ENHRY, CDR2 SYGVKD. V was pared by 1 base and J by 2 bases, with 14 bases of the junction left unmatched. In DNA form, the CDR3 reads TGTGCCATCAGTGAGTGGTCAGGGGGTGAATCCAATACCAAAAACATTCAGTACTTC. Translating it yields CAISEWSGGESNTKNIQYF.

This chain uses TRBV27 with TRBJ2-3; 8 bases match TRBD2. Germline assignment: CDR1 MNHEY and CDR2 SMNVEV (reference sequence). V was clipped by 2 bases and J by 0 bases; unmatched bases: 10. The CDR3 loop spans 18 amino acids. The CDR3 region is CASSLPPWRGVSTDTQYF. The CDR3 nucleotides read TGTGCCAGCAGTTTACCTCCGTGGCGGGGGGTTAGCACAGATACGCAGTATTTT.